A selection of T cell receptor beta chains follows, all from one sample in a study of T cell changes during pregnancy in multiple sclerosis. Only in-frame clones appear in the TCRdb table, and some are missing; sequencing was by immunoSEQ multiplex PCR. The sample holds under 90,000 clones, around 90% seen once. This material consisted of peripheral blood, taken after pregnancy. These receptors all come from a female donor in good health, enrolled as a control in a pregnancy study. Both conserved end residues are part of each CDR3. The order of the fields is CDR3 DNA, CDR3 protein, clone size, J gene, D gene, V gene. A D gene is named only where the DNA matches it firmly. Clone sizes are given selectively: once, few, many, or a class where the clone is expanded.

TGTGCCAGCAGCATGCGACAGGGGAACACTGAAGCTTTCTTT | CASSMRQGNTEAFF | few | TRBJ1-1 | TRBD1 | TRBV9
TGCAGTGCCCTTTCCAGTGATGAGCAGTTCTTC | CSALSSDEQFF | - | TRBJ2-1 | - | TRBV20-1
TGTGCCAGCAGTAATAGTGAAAAACTGTTTTTT | CASSNSEKLFF | - | TRBJ1-4 | - | TRBV28
TGTGCCAGCAGCTTTGGGGGACAGGGGAGTGGAAACACCATATATTTT | CASSFGGQGSGNTIYF | - | TRBJ1-3 | TRBD1 | TRBV5-6
TGTGCCAGCAGCGTAGGGGCTGGGCGCGGGTCTCCCTACGAGCAGTACTTC | CASSVGAGRGSPYEQYF | - | TRBJ2-7 | - | TRBV9
TGCGCCAGCAGTGAGAGTGGGACTTCCTACAATGAGCAGTTCTTC | CASSESGTSYNEQFF | - | TRBJ2-1 | - | TRBV10-1
TGCGCCAGCAGTGATGGACTAGCGAGGGGGGAGACCCAGTACTTC | CASSDGLARGETQYF | - | TRBJ2-5 | TRBD2 | TRBV10-1
TGTGCCAGCAGCCACTCGGGGGGGGGACTCACAGCCAAAAACATTCAGTACTTC | CASSHSGGGLTAKNIQYF | - | TRBJ2-4 | TRBD2 | TRBV4-2
TGCGCCAGCAGCTTGACCGGGACAGGGGCCTACGAGCAGTACTTC | CASSLTGTGAYEQYF | few | TRBJ2-7 | TRBD1 | TRBV5-1
TGTGCCAGCAGCCCCCCCCGGAACACCGGGGAGCTGTTTTTT | CASSPPRNTGELFF | - | TRBJ2-2 | - | TRBV27
TGTGCCAGCAGTGAAGGCACAGCAAATGAAAAACTGTTTTTT | CASSEGTANEKLFF | - | TRBJ1-4 | - | TRBV2
TGTGCCAGCAGAGCACTAGCGGGAGGGCCGACCGGGGAGCTGTTTTTT | CASRALAGGPTGELFF | - | TRBJ2-2 | TRBD2 | TRBV27
TGTGCCTGGAGTGTACTAGGGGACAAAACAAACGGGGAGCTGTTTTTT | CAWSVLGDKTNGELFF | once | TRBJ2-2 | - | TRBV30
TGTGCCAGTAGTAGTACAGGGGAGCCCGTGCCCCGGCATTTT | CASSSTGEPVPRHF | - | TRBJ1-5 | TRBD1 | TRBV19
TGTGCCAGCAGCTGGGACAGAGATGAAAAACTGTTTTTT | CASSWDRDEKLFF | - | TRBJ1-4 | TRBD1 | TRBV7-9
TGTGCCACCCAGAGCGGGGGGGTCAATGAGCAGTTCTTC | CATQSGGVNEQFF | - | TRBJ2-1 | TRBD2 | TRBV6-5
TGCAGTGCTAGACTCCACGAGCAGTACTTC | CSARLHEQYF | - | TRBJ2-7 | - | TRBV20-1
TGTGCCAGCAGTTCGGGGGGGCATGGGAATCAGCCCCAGCATTTT | CASSSGGHGNQPQHF | - | TRBJ1-5 | - | TRBV6-5
TGCGCCAGCAGCTTGGGGGTAGCGGGGGGCAGTGGTGAGCAGTTCTTC | CASSLGVAGGSGEQFF | - | TRBJ2-1 | TRBD2 | TRBV5-1
TGCGCCAGCAGCCTCACAGGGCGCGAGTCCTACGAGCAGTACTTC | CASSLTGRESYEQYF | - | TRBJ2-7 | - | TRBV4-3
TGTGCCAGCAGACGGGGAGAGGGCAATCAGCCCCAGCATTTT | CASRRGEGNQPQHF | - | TRBJ1-5 | - | TRBV28
TGTGCCAGTAGTATCAGGGGAACCGGGGCCAACGTCCTGACTTTC | CASSIRGTGANVLTF | - | TRBJ2-6 | - | TRBV19
TGTGCCAGCAGTTCAACTCAGCGGGGGAACTATGGCTACACCTTC | CASSSTQRGNYGYTF | once | TRBJ1-2 | - | TRBV27
TGTGCCAGTAGTATCGAATTAACGGGTTTGGCTGAAGCTTTCTTT | CASSIELTGLAEAFF | - | TRBJ1-1 | - | TRBV19
TGTGCCAGCAGGGGAGAAAGAAATTCACCCCTCCACTTT | CASRGERNSPLHF | - | TRBJ1-6 | - | TRBV2
TGTGCCAGCAGTGCGGGGGGGCACACAGATACGCAGTATTTT | CASSAGGHTDTQYF | many | TRBJ2-3 | TRBD2 | TRBV6-4
TGTGCCAGCAGCGGAAGTTTGGGACAGGGGTTCTACAATGAGCAGTTCTTC | CASSGSLGQGFYNEQFF | - | TRBJ2-1 | TRBD1 | TRBV9
TGTGCCAGCAGCTTCACGGGACAGGGGGGCACTGAAGCTTTCTTT | CASSFTGQGGTEAFF | - | TRBJ1-1 | TRBD1 | TRBV7-9
TGTGCCAGCAGCGGGGGACTAGCGGGAGGGCATGAGCAGTTCTTC | CASSGGLAGGHEQFF | - | TRBJ2-1 | TRBD2 | TRBV9
TGTGCCAGCAGCGGGGCGGGGGGAATATTGGCTGAAGCTTTCTTT | CASSGAGGILAEAFF | - | TRBJ1-1 | - | TRBV5-6
TGTGCCAGCAGCTTAGGACCGGGACTAGCTCGAGAGACCCAGTACTTC | CASSLGPGLARETQYF | - | TRBJ2-5 | TRBD2 | TRBV7-7
TGTGCCAGCAGCTCCACAGGGCGGCGCAACTATGGCTACACCTTC | CASSSTGRRNYGYTF | - | TRBJ1-2 | - | TRBV13
TGTGCCAGCAGCACAGGGACAGGGGACGGCTACACCTTC | CASSTGTGDGYTF | - | TRBJ1-2 | TRBD1 | TRBV7-3
TGTGCCAGCAGTTTCCACAGGGGGCCCAGCTACGAGCAGTACTTC | CASSFHRGPSYEQYF | - | TRBJ2-7 | TRBD1 | TRBV28
TGCGCCAGCAGCCAAGAGGGGGGAGCAGGGGCCAACGTCCTGACTTTC | CASSQEGGAGANVLTF | - | TRBJ2-6 | - | TRBV4-3
TGTGCCAGCTCATTATCGGGGTACGAGCAGTACTTC | CASSLSGYEQYF | - | TRBJ2-7 | - | TRBV18
TGTGCCAGCAGCCGGGGACTAGCGGGAATATCCTACAATGAGCAGTTCTTC | CASSRGLAGISYNEQFF | - | TRBJ2-1 | TRBD2 | TRBV5-4
TGTGCCAGCAGCCCCGGGGGTGCGGGCAATGAGCAGTTCTTC | CASSPGGAGNEQFF | once | TRBJ2-1 | - | TRBV9
TGTGCCAGCAGTTACTCGAGGGACAGGGGGCACATTGAGCAGTTCTTC | CASSYSRDRGHIEQFF | - | TRBJ2-1 | TRBD1 | TRBV6-5
TGTGCCAGCAGGCCGGGACTAGCGGGGGGATCTGGGGCCAACGTCCTGACTTTC | CASRPGLAGGSGANVLTF | - | TRBJ2-6 | TRBD2 | TRBV27
TGTGCCAGCAGTGAGTCTGGGCCGGAGACCCAGTACTTC | CASSESGPETQYF | once | TRBJ2-5 | - | TRBV2
TGTGCCAGCAGATTAGCGGGAGGGCCCGGCACATACGAGCAGTTCTTC | CASRLAGGPGTYEQFF | once | TRBJ2-1 | TRBD2 | TRBV5-6
TGTGCCAGCAGATCCGGGACAGGGGATTACGAGCAGTACTTC | CASRSGTGDYEQYF | - | TRBJ2-7 | TRBD1 | TRBV7-9
TGCGCCAGCAGCGTAGGACAGCCCGGAGAGACCCAGTACTTC | CASSVGQPGETQYF | - | TRBJ2-5 | - | TRBV5-1
TGCGCCAGCAGCCACGCCGGGTATCAGCCCCAGCATTTT | CASSHAGYQPQHF | - | TRBJ1-5 | - | TRBV4-1
TGTGCCAGCAGCCCTCGGGAATATATGGGCTATGAGCAGTTCTTC | CASSPREYMGYEQFF | - | TRBJ2-1 | - | TRBV5-4
TGCGCCAGCAGCCTGGCTGGCGAGCAGTACTTC | CASSLAGEQYF | - | TRBJ2-7 | - | TRBV4-3
TGTGCCAGCAGCTCCGTAACAGGGACTGAAGCTTTCTTT | CASSSVTGTEAFF | - | TRBJ1-1 | - | TRBV7-8
TGTGCCAGCTCACCTGCGGGGGGGGCCTCCTACGAGCAGTACTTC | CASSPAGGASYEQYF | - | TRBJ2-7 | TRBD2 | TRBV18
TGTGCCAGCAGCTTATTAGGGGTCCCCACAGATACGCAGTATTTT | CASSLLGVPTDTQYF | once | TRBJ2-3 | - | TRBV7-2
TGTGCCAGCAGCCCGACAGGGGTGGGAGAGACCCAGTACTTC | CASSPTGVGETQYF | - | TRBJ2-5 | TRBD1 | TRBV6-5
TGTGCCAGCAGTTTATTAGGGAGGGAAGCTTTCTTT | CASSLLGREAFF | - | TRBJ1-1 | - | TRBV27
TGTGCCAGCAGTTACGAGGCCGGTCCATTTCACGATACGCAGTATTTT | CASSYEAGPFHDTQYF | - | TRBJ2-3 | - | TRBV6-5